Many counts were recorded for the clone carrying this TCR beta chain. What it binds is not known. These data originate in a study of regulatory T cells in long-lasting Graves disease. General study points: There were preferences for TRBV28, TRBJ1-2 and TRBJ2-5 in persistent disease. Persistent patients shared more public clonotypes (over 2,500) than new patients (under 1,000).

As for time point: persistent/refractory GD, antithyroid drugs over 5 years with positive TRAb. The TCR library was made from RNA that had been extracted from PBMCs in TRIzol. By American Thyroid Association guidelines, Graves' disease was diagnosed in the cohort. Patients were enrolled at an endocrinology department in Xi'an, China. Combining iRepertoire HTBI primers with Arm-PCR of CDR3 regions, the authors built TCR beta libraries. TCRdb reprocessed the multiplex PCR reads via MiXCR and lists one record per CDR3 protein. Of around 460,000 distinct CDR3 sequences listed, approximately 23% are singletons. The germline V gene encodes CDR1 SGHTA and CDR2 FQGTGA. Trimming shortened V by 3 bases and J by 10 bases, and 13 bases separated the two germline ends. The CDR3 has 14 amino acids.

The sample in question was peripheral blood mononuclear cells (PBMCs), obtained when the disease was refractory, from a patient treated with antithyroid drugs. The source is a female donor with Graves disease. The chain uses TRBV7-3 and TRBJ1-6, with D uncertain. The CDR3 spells CASSFAGRESPLHF. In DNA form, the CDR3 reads TGTGCCAGCAGCTTCGCTGGGAGGGAGTCACCCCTCCACTTT.